This entry lists 8 T cell receptor beta chains sequenced from one sample in a study of T-cell reconstitution after alpha-beta-depleted transplantation in children. Study-wide results and limits: Where alpha-beta T cells came from about two months after transplant was reportedly several hundred expanded graft clones.

Their antigens remain unidentified. TCRbeta library construction was performed incorporating unique molecular identifiers. TCRdb redid the calling of the PCR reads with MiXCR, one entry per CDR3 protein. This table holds around 30,000 distinct CDR3 sequences, 5% to 7% found once. Sequencing was performed on peripheral blood, taken 60 days after TCRalphabeta/CD19-depleted stem cell transplant. The receptors originated from a child younger than two who had a stem cell transplant for acute myeloid leukemia, so the T cells may come from the graft donor.

This clonotype was found many times. This sequence joins TRBV20-1 and TRBJ1-1, with D perhaps TRBD1 (6 bases). This CDR3 has 13 residues. From germline, CDR1 is DFQATT and CDR2 SNEGSKA (reference sequence). V was shortened by 5 bases and J by 3 bases, with 13 bases between the two germline ends. The CDR3 coding sequence is TGCAGTGCTTTTACAGGGCTGGACACTGAAGCTTTCTTT. Encoded protein: CSAFTGLDTEAFF.

At least ten counts were recorded for this clonotype. The chain carries TRBV7-9 and TRBJ1-1; weak D call: TRBD1 (5 bases). Germline V gene data show CDR1 as SEHNR and CDR2 as FQNEAQ (reference sequence). This CDR3 region has 12 residues. Trimming took 5 bases from V and 10 from J, leaving 14 bases between them. CDR3 in DNA: TGTGCCAGCAGCCCGCTGATCCAGGGAGCTTTCTTT. Residues: CASSPLIQGAFF.

This clonotype was counted at least ten times. CDR3 region: CASSPTSASYEQYF. The CDR3, as DNA: TGTGCCAGCAGTCCCACAAGCGCCTCCTACGAGCAGTACTTC. The chain combines TRBV27 with TRBJ2-7; D is undetermined. V shed 5 bases and J shed 0 bases, with 11 bases lying between them. The CDR3 sequence is 14 residues long. Germline CDR1 MNHEY, CDR2 SMNVEV (reference sequence).

This clonotype was recorded at least ten times. The chain links TRBV9 to TRBJ2-4; D possibly corresponds to TRBD2 (6 bases). Looked up from germline, CDR1 is SGDLS and CDR2 is YYNGEE. The CDR3 length is 13 residues. V lost 3 bases and J lost 6, with 10 bases in between. In DNA, the CDR3 is TGTGCCAGCAGCGCTGGGACTGCAAACATTCAGTACTTC. Translated: CASSAGTANIQYF.

This clonotype was picked up many times. The chain recombines TRBV7-9 with TRBJ2-7; D is ambiguous. Trimming shortened V by 3 bases and J by 2 bases, and 8 bases separated the two germline ends. CDR3 length equals 13 residues. The V gene's germline CDR1 is SEHNR and CDR2 FQNEAQ (reference sequence). The CDR3 nucleotides are TGTGCCAGCAGCTTCGGGTCCACCTACGAGCAGTACTTC. Its translation is CASSFGSTYEQYF.

In this sample, this clonotype turned up many times. Its ends do not fully match the called genes, so a read error is possible. The chain joins TRBV30 to TRBJ1-4, with a tentative D call TRBD1 (6 bases). Per the germline V gene, CDR1 is GTSNPN and CDR2 is SVGIG (reference sequence). CDR3 length: 14 residues. Here the CDR3 DNA reads TGTGCCTGGAGGCTCAGGGGACGAAGTGAAAAGCTGTTTTTT. Translating it yields CAWRLRGRSEKLFF. Filled out from reference TRBV30 and TRBJ1-4, the complete variable domain reads SQTIHQWPATLVQPVGSPLSLECTVEGTSNPNLYWYRQAAGRGLQLLFYSVGIGQISSEVPQNLSASRPQDRQFILSSKKLLLSDSGFYLCAWRLRGRSEKLFFGSGTQLSVL.

In its sample, this clonotype was seen many times. The chain links TRBV11-3 to TRBJ2-7; D perhaps matches TRBD1 (5 bases). The V gene's germline CDR1 is SGHNT and CDR2 YENEEA. CDR3 size: 15 residues. V lost 0 bases to trimming and J lost 3 bases, with 12 bases between them. CDR3 bases: TGTGCCAGCAGCTTAGACTCAGGGATTGGCTACGAGCAGTACTTC. This translates into CASSLDSGIGYEQYF.

This clonotype was recorded at least ten times. The V and J genes are TRBV11-2 and TRBJ2-7; a possible D gene is TRBD2 (5 bases). With 4 bases removed from V and 2 bases from J, the gap between germline ends came to 15 bases. The CDR3 consists of 15 residues. Germline CDR1 reads SGHAT; CDR2 reads FQNNGV. DNA of the CDR3: TGTGCCAGCAGCTCCCGGGAAATAAGGGCCTACGAGCAGTACTTC. It yields the protein CASSSREIRAYEQYF.